This entry lists 23 T cell receptor beta chains sequenced from one sample in a study of T cells in Graves' hyperthyroidism and ophthalmopathy. Amplification of TCR beta CDR3 regions used RNA as the template. The primer set for the first-round RT-PCR of the TCR CDR3 was HTBI. TCRdb independently ran MiXCR on the multiplex PCR reads; one entry per CDR3 protein. There are roughly 570,000 distinct CDR3 sequences in the sample; just over 45% occur only once, and 7.5% to 8.5% lies in the top ten. Material for sequencing was peripheral blood or thyroid tissue (not recorded which). The receptors stem from a woman aged 18-30 years with Graves' hyperthyroidism.

This clonotype was found many times. The V call is TRBV20-1, the J call TRBJ2-2; 7 bases map to TRBD2. V shed 0 bases, J shed 4 bases, and the junction held 8 bases outside the gene matches. This CDR3 comprises 16 residues. Germline V gives CDR1 DFQATT, CDR2 SNEGSKA (reference sequence). CDR3 amino acids: CSARDREREGTGELFF. The CDR3 DNA sequence: TGCAGTGCTAGAGATCGGGAAAGGGAGGGCACCGGGGAGCTGTTTTTT.

This clonotype occurred many times. The V call is TRBV7-3, the J call TRBJ2-7, with 9 bases lining up with TRBD2. Trimming cost V 3 bases and J 2 bases; bases outside gene matches: 8. The germline gives CDR1 SGHTA, CDR2 FQGTGA. This CDR3 is 16 amino acids long. The CDR3, as DNA: TGTGCCAGCAGCTTTACCGGGACTAGCCATCCCTACGAGCAGTACTTC. It specifies CASSFTGTSHPYEQYF.

The chain uses TRBV15 and TRBJ2-2, with D perhaps matching TRBD2 (6 bases). Germline V CDR1 and CDR2: LNHNV, YYDKDF (reference sequence). The CDR3 consists of 12 residues. V was shortened by 3 bases and J by 7 bases, with 6 bases between the two germline ends. The CDR3 loop is CATSRTSGELFF. Here the CDR3 DNA reads TGTGCCACCAGCAGGACTAGCGGGGAGCTGTTTTTT.

This clonotype was counted many times. The chain is built from TRBV12-3 or TRBV12-4 and TRBJ1-4, with D unresolved. Trimming removed 3 bases at V and 8 bases at J, with 13 bases between. This CDR3 is 14 amino acids long. CDR3 sequence reads: CASSLAGLMEKLFF. CDR3 sequence (DNA): TGTGCCAGCAGTTTGGCAGGTTTGATGGAAAAACTGTTTTTT.

At least ten counts were recorded for this clonotype. The J gene is TRBJ2-3, the V gene TRBV7-8, with 7 bases that match TRBD1. Trimming at V came to 1 base and at J to 8 bases, leaving 3 bases not matched to a gene. There are 13 residues in the CDR3. Germline loops: CDR1 SGHVS, CDR2 FQNEAQ. CDR3 sequence reads: CASSLGDRATQYF. CDR3 DNA: TGTGCCAGCAGCTTAGGTGACAGGGCTACGCAGTATTTT. The full variable domain, its missing parts supplied by reference TRBV7-8 and TRBJ2-3, is GAGVSQSPRYKVAKRGQDVALRCDPISGHVSLFWYQQALGQGPEFLTYFQNEAQLDKSGLPSDRFFAERPEGSVSTLKIQRTQQEDSAVYLCASSLGDRATQYFGPGTRLTVL.

This clonotype was observed once. This chain joins TRBV7-2 and TRBJ2-3, with 10 bases matching TRBD2. The J segment lost 8 bases and the V segment lost 0 bases, leaving 5 bases of the junction unmatched. CDR1 is SGHTA and CDR2 is FQGNSA in the germline V gene. The CDR3 is made up of 15 amino acids. The CDR3 nucleotides are TGTGCCAGCAGCTTAGCTTCGGCTAGCGGGAGTACGCAGTATTTT. Residues: CASSLASASGSTQYF. The full variable domain, rest sourced from reference TRBV7-2 and TRBJ2-3, is GAGVSQSPSNKVTEKGKDVELRCDPISGHTALYWYRQSLGQGLEFLIYFQGNSAPDKSGLPSDRFSAERTGGSVSTLTIQRTQQEDSAVYLCASSLASASGSTQYFGPGTRLTVL.

The V and J genes are TRBV7-2 and TRBJ1-2; 10 bases fit TRBD1. The CDR3 spans 14 residues. With 5 bases clipped from V and 3 bases from J, the junction kept 3 bases outside the gene matches. Germline V gives CDR1 SGHTA, CDR2 FQGNSA. Written as DNA, the CDR3 is TGTGCCAGCAGCACGGGGACAGGGGACTATGGCTACACCTTC. Amino acid sequence: CASSTGTGDYGYTF.

The rearrangement joins TRBV27 to TRBJ2-5; 9 bases line up with TRBD2. V lost 4 bases, J lost 1 base, and 13 bases stayed unmatched. The germline V gene encodes CDR1 MNHEY and CDR2 SMNVEV (reference sequence). CDR3 length equals 18 residues. CDR3 DNA: TGTGCCAGCAGTTCTAGCGAGCCAGGACTAGCGAGCCAAGAGACCCAGTACTTC. Its translation is CASSSSEPGLASQETQYF.

This sequence joins TRBV10-3 and TRBJ2-5; D gene unclear. V was shortened by 4 bases and J by 4 bases, with 10 bases between the two germline ends. Germline CDR1 ENHRY, CDR2 SYGVKD. The CDR3 has 13 residues. In DNA, the CDR3 is TGTGCCATCAGTGGGGCCTACAGAGAGACCCAGTACTTC. Amino acids: CAISGAYRETQYF.

Details on this clonotype: Since a much larger clone is just one base distant, this may be a read error. The J gene is TRBJ2-5, the V gene TRBV7-3; TRBD2 matches 9 bases. Germline CDR1 is SGHTA and CDR2 is FQGTGA. The V gene end was trimmed by 5 bases and the J gene end by 7 bases; junction bases not matched to a gene: 11. CDR3 length: 15 residues. The CDR3 DNA follows: TGTGCCAGCAGCCCTAGCGGGAACCGGGAGGGGACCCAGTACTTC. Its protein product is CASSPSGNREGTQYF.

This CDR3 is CASSVAWNSRADTQYF. Here the CDR3 DNA reads TGTGCCAGCAGCGTAGCTTGGAACTCGAGAGCAGATACGCAGTATTTT. The chain is built from TRBV9 and TRBJ2-3, with unresolved D. This CDR3 has 16 amino acids. Germline-derived CDR1 and CDR2 are SGDLS and YYNGEE. Trimming shortened V by 0 bases and J by 4 bases, and 15 bases separated the two germline ends.

The chain has TRBV29-1 and TRBJ2-7; 8 positions match TRBD2. After removal of 6 bases from V and 7 bases from J, the junction contained 14 bases not matched to a gene. The CDR3 spans 14 residues. Germline V gene lookup returns CDR1 SQVTM and CDR2 ANQGSEA. The CDR3 DNA follows: TGCAGCGTAGGAACTAGCGGCCATGCCGATGAGCAGTACTTC. Its protein product is CSVGTSGHADEQYF.

The table lists this clonotype with many counts. The chain uses TRBV7-8 and TRBJ2-7, with TRBD2 identical over 9 bases. CDR3 length: 16 amino acids. Germline trimming cut 2 bases from V and 0 bases from J; bases unmatched to any gene: 5. Per germline, CDR1 SGHVS and CDR2 FQNEAQ. For the CDR3, the DNA is TGTGCCAGCAGCTTATCAGCGGGAGGTTCCTCCTACGAGCAGTACTTC. Translating gives CASSLSAGGSSYEQYF.

This clonotype showed up many times. This chain joins TRBV5-1 and TRBJ1-5; D possibly corresponds to TRBD1 (5 bases). The CDR3 loop spans 16 amino acids. The germline gives CDR1 SGHRS, CDR2 YFSETQ. V was clipped by 0 bases and J by 7 bases, with 17 bases between them. The CDR3 region has the DNA TGCGCCAGCAGCTTGGACGGGGGTCTCACGGGGCAGCCCCAGCATTTT. This encodes CASSLDGGLTGQPQHF. Full variable domain (missing parts from reference TRBV5-1 and TRBJ1-5): KAGVTQTPRYLIKTRGQQVTLSCSPISGHRSVSWYQQTPGQGLQFLFEYFSETQRNKGNFPGRFSGRQFSNSRSEMNVSTLELGDSALYLCASSLDGGLTGQPQHFGDGTRLSIL.

This clonotype was picked up a small number of times. The chain links TRBV3-1 to TRBJ2-7, with a weak D call TRBD1 (7 bases). Between the trimmed V and J ends, which lost 0 bases and 3 bases, there was a span of 18 bases. Germline CDR1 is LGHDT and CDR2 is YNNKEL (reference sequence). The CDR3 has 17 amino acids. The CDR3 reads CASSQDMAGQFIYEQYF. DNA of the CDR3: TGTGCCAGCAGCCAAGATATGGCGGGACAGTTTATCTACGAGCAGTACTTC.

There are a few counts of this clonotype. The chain has TRBV29-1 and TRBJ2-1, with TRBD2 matching 7 bases. CDR3 length: 14 amino acids. After removal of 3 bases from V and 4 bases from J, the junction contained 6 bases not matched to a gene. Germline CDR1 and CDR2: SQVTM and ANQGSEA. In DNA form, the CDR3 reads TGCAGCGTTGAGTCGGGGGAGGGGTACAATGAGCAGTTCTTC. Translating it yields CSVESGEGYNEQFF.

Turning to this clonotype: The conserved phenylalanine or tryptophan normally closing the CDR3 is absent here, so this likely arose from a read error. It is unclear where the CDR3 begins or ends on the DNA, so no DNA is shown, and the CDR3 is as TCRdb lists it. The V gene is TRBV14, the J gene TRBJ2-2; the table names TRBD1, a call not compared with the DNA. The CDR3 is 8 amino acids in total, end residues counted. Germline CDR1 SGHDN, CDR2 FVKESK. The CDR3 loop is CASSQGAS.

This clonotype was seen only a few times. This chain connects TRBV20-1 to TRBJ2-4; D tentatively fits TRBD1 or TRBD2 (5 bases each). The germline V gene has CDR1 DFQATT and CDR2 SNEGSKA (reference sequence). The CDR3 contains 14 residues. V dropped 6 bases and J dropped 0 bases, with 12 bases sitting between them. CDR3 sequence: CSADPGTAKNIQYF. Written as DNA, the CDR3 is TGCAGTGCCGATCCCGGGACAGCCAAAAACATTCAGTACTTC.

This clonotype showed up many times. The V and J genes are TRBV29-1 and TRBJ1-5; no clear D gene. Germline CDR1 is SQVTM and CDR2 is ANQGSEA. The CDR3 covers 13 residues. Between the trimmed V and J ends, which lost 7 bases and 4 bases, there was a span of 14 bases. The CDR3 reads CSASYGGNQPQHF. The CDR3 coding sequence is TGCAGCGCCTCCTACGGCGGTAATCAGCCCCAGCATTTT.

This clonotype occurred once. The genes are TRBV29-1 and TRBJ2-7, with TRBD1 identical over 7 bases. The V gene's germline CDR1 is SQVTM and CDR2 ANQGSEA. Trimming removed 6 bases from V and 5 bases from J; junction bases left unmatched: 13. The CDR3 extends over 14 amino acids. The CDR3 region has the DNA TGCAGCGTCGTGAGGACAGGAACGGGCCACGAGCAGTACTTC. It encodes CSVVRTGTGHEQYF.

This clonotype was seen ten or more times. The V call is TRBV12-3 or TRBV12-4, the J call TRBJ1-5; tentatively, D is TRBD1 (5 bases). V lost 4 bases and J 6 bases, leaving 7 bases between the germline ends. The CDR3 spans 12 residues. CDR3 DNA sequence: TGTGCCAGCAGTTGGGGGAGTCAGCCCCAGCATTTT. Translating it yields CASSWGSQPQHF.

This clonotype was seen a single time. The chain carries TRBV29-1 and TRBJ1-4, with D possibly matching TRBD1 (5 bases). Germline V gene lookup returns CDR1 SQVTM and CDR2 ANQGSEA. There are 13 residues in the CDR3. The DNA of the CDR3 is TGCAGTGAAAGGGTGGGAAGGGGTGAAAAACTGTTTTTT. Amino acid sequence: CSERVGRGEKLFF.

In this sample, this clonotype turned up many times. The J gene is TRBJ1-2, the V gene TRBV12-3 or TRBV12-4; possible D gene TRBD1, 6 bases. Between the trimmed V and J ends, which lost 2 bases and 8 bases, there was a span of 21 bases. The CDR3 consists of 16 residues. CDR3 nucleotide sequence: TGTGCCAGCAGTTTATTTGGCGGGCAGGGGTTGAGAGGCTACACCTTC. Its translation: CASSLFGGQGLRGYTF.